Below are 32 T cell receptor beta chains sequenced from a single sample in a study of technical replicates of blood from a handful of donors. The assay was immunoSEQ multiplex PCR, and TCRdb's table has in-frame clones only and misses some. The sample contains 85,000 to 100,000 clones, over 85% of which appear only once. Sequencing used T cells isolated from PBMCs. The receptors originated from a human donor in good health.

The V gene is TRBV2, the J gene TRBJ1-5, with TRBD1 matching 9 bases. This CDR3 has 15 amino acids. V lost 6 bases, J lost 2 bases, and 5 bases stayed unmatched. Germline lookup yields CDR1 SNHLY and CDR2 FYNNEI. CDR3 sequence: CASSWDRAGNQPQHF. The DNA of the CDR3 is TGTGCCAGCAGCTGGGACAGGGCTGGCAATCAGCCCCAGCATTTT.

The rearrangement joins TRBV2 to TRBJ2-2; weak D call: TRBD1 (5 bases). With 8 bases removed from V and 0 bases from J, the gap between germline ends came to 7 bases. The germline V gene encodes CDR1 SNHLY and CDR2 FYNNEI. This CDR3 is built from 13 residues. DNA of the CDR3: TGTGCCAGCTTGGGGCCGAACACCGGGGAGCTGTTTTTT. It codes for CASLGPNTGELFF.

The rearrangement uses TRBV6-5 and TRBJ1-3; D might be TRBD1 (6 bases). Germline V gene lookup returns CDR1 MNHEY and CDR2 SVGAGI. The CDR3 covers 15 residues. V lost 2 bases to trimming and J lost 3 bases, with 11 bases between them. DNA of the CDR3: TGTGCCAGCAGTTACGGGTCAGGGGATGGAAACACCATATATTTT. The encoded protein is CASSYGSGDGNTIYF.

This clone was seen more than once but under ten times. Written as DNA, the CDR3 is TGTGCCAGCAGCTTCGGCGGAGAAGCTTTCTTT. Its translation: CASSFGGEAFF. This chain links TRBV7-9 with TRBJ1-1, with D uncertain. The CDR3 is 11 residues long. Germline CDR1 is SEHNR and CDR2 is FQNEAQ (reference sequence). V was trimmed by 3 bases and J by 8 bases, leaving 7 bases between them.

V gene TRBV5-1 combines with J gene TRBJ2-2, with D uncertain. CDR1 is SGHRS, CDR2 YFSETQ, per germline. The CDR3 extends over 13 amino acids. Trimming stripped 1 base from V and 5 bases from J, with 6 bases between. The CDR3 DNA follows: TGCGCCAGCAGCTTGTTTGAGACCGGGGAGCTGTTTTTT. As protein: CASSLFETGELFF.

The chain joins TRBV21-1 to TRBJ2-5; whether TRBD2, the table's D call, matches the DNA was not checked. TRBV21-1 is labeled a pseudogene. This CDR3 comprises 14 residues. The CDR3 DNA reads as TGTGCCAGCAGCAAAGGCGGGGGGGCAGAGACCCAGTACTTC. The encoded protein is CASSKGGGAETQYF.

This sequence joins TRBV2 and TRBJ2-1; D ambiguous. V was trimmed by 4 bases and J by 4 bases, leaving 5 bases between them. Germline V CDR1 and CDR2: SNHLY, FYNNEI. The CDR3 has 12 residues. CDR3 amino acids: CASSVAYNEQFF. DNA for the CDR3: TGTGCCAGCAGTGTGGCATACAATGAGCAGTTCTTC.

The chain is built from TRBV7-8 and TRBJ2-7, with 9 bases aligning to TRBD1. V gave up 0 bases and J gave up 7 bases; unmatched junction bases: 4. Germline V gene lookup returns CDR1 SGHVS and CDR2 FQNEAQ. The CDR3 is made up of 14 amino acids. The CDR3 nucleotides read TGTGCCAGCAGCTTAGCGGGACAGGGAAGAGAGCAGTACTTC. It codes for CASSLAGQGREQYF.

This chain joins TRBV4-2 and TRBJ2-3; possible D gene TRBD2, 5 bases. The CDR3 extends over 16 amino acids. Germline CDR1 and CDR2: LGHNA and YNFKEQ. V lost 1 base and J 2 bases, leaving 13 bases between the germline ends. In DNA, the CDR3 is TGTGCCAGCAGCCAAGCACAGCGGCTGCACACAGATACGCAGTATTTT. Translated: CASSQAQRLHTDTQYF.

V is TRBV19 and J is TRBJ1-1; perhaps TRBD1 as D (5 bases). The V gene's germline CDR1 is LNHDA and CDR2 SQIVND (reference sequence). The CDR3 runs 17 residues. Trimming took 3 bases from V and 1 from J, leaving 18 bases between them. In DNA, the CDR3 is TGTGCCAGTAGTATTGAGCGGGCAGGGAGGGGGAACACTGAAGCTTTCTTT. Translated: CASSIERAGRGNTEAFF. The full variable domain, in which reference TRBV19 and TRBJ1-1 provide the parts outside the CDR3, is DGGITQSPKYLFRKEGQNVTLSCEQNLNHDAMYWYRQDPGQGLRLIYYSQIVNDFQKGDIAEGYSVSREKKESFPLTVTSAQKNPTAFYLCASSIERAGRGNTEAFFGQGTRLTVV.

The chain employs TRBV2 and TRBJ1-2; 7 bases align to TRBD1. V dropped 3 bases and J dropped 6; count of bases not matched to a gene: 10. This CDR3 region has 15 residues. Germline CDR1 SNHLY, CDR2 FYNNEI. The CDR3 here is CASSDLPTGNNGYTF. The CDR3 region has the DNA TGTGCCAGCAGTGACCTCCCGACAGGGAATAATGGCTACACCTTC.

The CDR3 DNA follows: TGCGCCAGCAGTCGAACCAGGGGTAAGGGGACCCTTCCGATCGAAGCTTTCTTT. It specifies CASSRTRGKGTLPIEAFF. The J gene is TRBJ1-1, the V gene TRBV10-1, with D possibly TRBD1 on 6 matching bases. The V gene lost 5 bases and the J gene lost 8 bases, with 30 bases spanning the gap. The CDR3 is 18 amino acids. Per germline, CDR1 WNHNN and CDR2 SYGVQD (reference sequence).

This clone appeared once. The V call is TRBV19, the J call TRBJ1-2; D remains unclear. This CDR3 contains 13 residues. CDR1 and CDR2 from the germline V gene are LNHDA and SQIVND (reference sequence). With 5 bases removed from V and 2 bases from J, the gap between germline ends came to 9 bases. CDR3 coding DNA: TGTGCCAGTAGTGGCGAGGGAAACTATGGCTACACCTTC. Its translation: CASSGEGNYGYTF. Supplemented by reference TRBV19 and TRBJ1-2, the full variable domain reads DGGITQSPKYLFRKEGQNVTLSCEQNLNHDAMYWYRQDPGQGLRLIYYSQIVNDFQKGDIAEGYSVSREKKESFPLTVTSAQKNPTAFYLCASSGEGNYGYTFGSGTRLTVV.

J is TRBJ2-5 and V is TRBV6-1; 8 bases match TRBD1. V was clipped by 5 bases and J by 3 bases; unmatched bases: 5. CDR1 MNHNS and CDR2 SASEGT come from the germline V gene. CDR3 length equals 14 residues. CDR3 protein: CASSRTGRKETQYF. CDR3 coding DNA: TGTGCCAGCAGTCGGACAGGGAGGAAAGAGACCCAGTACTTC.

DNA of the CDR3: TGTGCCAGCAGCTCCCGACTAGCGGGACTCCCCTACGAGCAGTACTTC. It yields the protein CASSSRLAGLPYEQYF. The chain joins TRBV7-6 to TRBJ2-7; 11 bases map to TRBD2. The junction had 7 bases not matched to a gene; V was cut back by 4 bases and J by 2 bases. Germline V gene sequence: CDR1 SGHVS, CDR2 FNYEAQ. The length of the CDR3 is 16 residues.

The chain joins TRBV5-4 to TRBJ1-4; 7 bases map to TRBD1. The germline CDR1 and CDR2 sequences are SGHNT and YYREEE (reference sequence). CDR3 length: 14 residues. V gave up 3 bases and J gave up 6 bases; unmatched junction bases: 5. The CDR3 sequence: CASSYDRVDEKLFF. CDR3 nucleotides: TGTGCCAGCAGCTACGACAGGGTGGATGAAAAACTGTTTTTT.

This chain uses TRBV13 with TRBJ2-7; TRBD1 matches 7 bases. Germline V gene data show CDR1 as PRHDT and CDR2 as FYEKMQ (reference sequence). CDR3 size: 13 residues. V lost 2 bases and J lost 3; bases outside the gene matches: 1. CDR3 residues: CASSLTGVYEQYF. DNA for the CDR3: TGTGCCAGCAGCTTAACAGGGGTCTACGAGCAGTACTTC.

The V and J genes are TRBV7-8 and TRBJ2-1; D is possibly TRBD2 (6 bases). The CDR3 has 17 amino acids. V dropped 5 bases and J dropped 1 base, with 18 bases sitting between them. Germline CDR1 is SGHVS and CDR2 is FQNEAQ. DNA of the CDR3: TGTGCCAGCAGCCCCGGGAGTAGAGGGAGTTCCTACAATGAGCAGTTCTTC. This sequence encodes CASSPGSRGSSYNEQFF.

V and J are TRBV9 and TRBJ2-7; TRBD2 aligns across 7 bases. Germline CDR1 SGDLS, CDR2 YYNGEE. V lost 3 bases to trimming and J lost 1 base; unmatched junction nucleotides: 13. This CDR3 is 17 amino acids long. The CDR3 DNA sequence: TGTGCCAGCAGCGCAAGTACGGCGGGAGAGATTTCCTACGAGCAGTACTTC. This codes for CASSASTAGEISYEQYF.

This clone was detected a few times. The chain employs TRBV30 and TRBJ2-5; the D gene is possibly TRBD1 (7 bases). The CDR3 runs 14 residues. V was clipped by 3 bases and J by 5 bases, with 16 bases between them. From germline, CDR1 is GTSNPN and CDR2 SVGIG (reference sequence). The CDR3 spells CAWSEWAGGETQYF. Here the CDR3 DNA reads TGTGCCTGGAGCGAGTGGGCAGGGGGGGAGACCCAGTACTTC.

This chain uses TRBV19 with TRBJ2-7; D perhaps matches TRBD1 (6 bases). Germline V gene data show CDR1 as LNHDA and CDR2 as SQIVND (reference sequence). There are 14 residues in the CDR3. Trimming pared 3 bases from V and 1 base from J, leaving 10 bases between. CDR3: CASSMWQGSYEQYF. The CDR3 DNA reads as TGTGCCAGTAGTATGTGGCAGGGGTCCTACGAGCAGTACTTC.

This chain links TRBV5-1 with TRBJ2-6, with D possibly being TRBD1 (5 bases). CDR1 and CDR2 (germline): SGHRS, YFSETQ. The CDR3 consists of 16 residues. Trimming removed 4 bases at V and 1 base at J, with 12 bases between. The chain's CDR3 is CASSETAGSGANVLTF. CDR3 nucleotides: TGCGCCAGCAGCGAGACAGCCGGGTCTGGGGCCAACGTCCTGACTTTC.

With regard to this clone: Sequence at one end of the junction differs from germline and may be a read error. The V call is TRBV5-4, the J call TRBJ2-6; D unresolved. This CDR3 is built from 14 residues. The germline V gene encodes CDR1 SGHNT and CDR2 YYREEE (reference sequence). The CDR3 here is CASSVPSNYNVRAF. CDR3 bases: TGTGCCAGCAGCGTCCCTTCGAATTATAACGTCCGAGCTTTC.

The V call is TRBV6-1, the J call TRBJ1-2; D unclear. Trimming cost V 6 bases and J 3 bases, with 14 bases left between them. The CDR3 runs to 14 residues. CDR1 is MNHNS and CDR2 is SASEGT in the germline V gene. The DNA of the CDR3 is TGTGCCAGCAGCGCCGCGTGGCGGGACTATGGCTACACCTTC. Protein product: CASSAAWRDYGYTF.

V gene TRBV19 combines with J gene TRBJ2-1, with D tentatively TRBD1 (6 bases). The germline CDR1 and CDR2 sequences are LNHDA and SQIVND (reference sequence). V shed 6 bases and J shed 0 bases, with 24 bases lying between them. This CDR3 is 19 amino acids long. DNA for the CDR3: TGTGCCAGTAGACCCCCTGCGCGTTGGGGGCACGGCTCCTACAATGAGCAGTTCTTC. Amino acids: CASRPPARWGHGSYNEQFF.

The chain is built from TRBV14 and TRBJ2-7, with D possibly TRBD1 on 7 matching bases. This CDR3 has 15 residues. Between the trimmed V and J ends, which lost 2 bases and 2 bases, there was a span of 13 bases. The germline CDR1 and CDR2 sequences are SGHDN and FVKESK. CDR3 loop: CASSQKQGRPYEQYF. The CDR3 DNA reads TGTGCCAGCAGCCAAAAACAGGGGAGGCCCTACGAGCAGTACTTC.

The chain links TRBV2 to TRBJ2-1, with D possibly matching TRBD1 (6 bases). The CDR3 runs 14 residues. Trimming took off 8 bases at V and 0 bases at J, with 11 bases between the two ends. Germline V lookup: CDR1 SNHLY, CDR2 FYNNEI. CDR3 nucleotide sequence: TGTGCCAGCGCCGGGACATCCTCCTACAATGAGCAGTTCTTC. This codes for CASAGTSSYNEQFF.

This clone has only one observation. This chain joins TRBV19 and TRBJ2-7; D gene ambiguous. The V end lost 0 bases, the J end lost 2 bases, and 5 bases lay between the germline ends. Germline CDR1 and CDR2: LNHDA and SQIVND (reference sequence). The CDR3 spans 13 residues. The CDR3 nucleotides are TGTGCCAGTAGTATAGACGGTACCTACGAGCAGTACTTC. This codes for CASSIDGTYEQYF.

The chain joins TRBV4-1 to TRBJ2-1; 7 bases are shared with TRBD2. This CDR3 is 15 amino acids long. Germline lookup yields CDR1 MGHRA and CDR2 YSYEKL. With V trimmed by 3 bases and J by 5 bases, 7 bases remained unmatched. The CDR3 DNA reads TGCGCCAGCAGCCAGAGCGGGATATTGGACAATGAGCAGTTCTTC. Amino acid sequence: CASSQSGILDNEQFF.

The chain has TRBV18 and TRBJ2-7; 7 positions match TRBD1. This CDR3 contains 13 residues. Germline assignment: CDR1 KGHSH and CDR2 LQKENI. The V segment lost 1 base and the J segment 3 bases; nucleotides outside the gene matches: 0. CDR3 DNA sequence: TGTGCCAGCTCACCACGGGACAGCTACGAGCAGTACTTC. This translates into CASSPRDSYEQYF.

The chain combines TRBV6-5 with TRBJ1-2, with D perhaps matching TRBD1 (6 bases). CDR1 and CDR2 from the germline V gene are MNHEY and SVGAGI. CDR3 length: 14 residues. Trimming removed 6 bases at V and 2 bases at J, with 13 bases between. The CDR3 coding sequence is TGTGCCAGCAGAGAACTACAGGGCAACTATGGCTACACCTTC. Residues: CASRELQGNYGYTF.

J is TRBJ1-3 and V is TRBV10-2; 9 bases fit TRBD1. The V gene's germline CDR1 is WSHSY and CDR2 SAAADI. V shed 8 bases, J shed 8 bases, and the junction held 10 bases outside the gene matches. This CDR3 comprises 14 residues. CDR3 protein: CASGKGQGVDTIYF. The DNA of the CDR3 is TGCGCCAGCGGCAAGGGACAGGGTGTGGACACCATATATTTT.